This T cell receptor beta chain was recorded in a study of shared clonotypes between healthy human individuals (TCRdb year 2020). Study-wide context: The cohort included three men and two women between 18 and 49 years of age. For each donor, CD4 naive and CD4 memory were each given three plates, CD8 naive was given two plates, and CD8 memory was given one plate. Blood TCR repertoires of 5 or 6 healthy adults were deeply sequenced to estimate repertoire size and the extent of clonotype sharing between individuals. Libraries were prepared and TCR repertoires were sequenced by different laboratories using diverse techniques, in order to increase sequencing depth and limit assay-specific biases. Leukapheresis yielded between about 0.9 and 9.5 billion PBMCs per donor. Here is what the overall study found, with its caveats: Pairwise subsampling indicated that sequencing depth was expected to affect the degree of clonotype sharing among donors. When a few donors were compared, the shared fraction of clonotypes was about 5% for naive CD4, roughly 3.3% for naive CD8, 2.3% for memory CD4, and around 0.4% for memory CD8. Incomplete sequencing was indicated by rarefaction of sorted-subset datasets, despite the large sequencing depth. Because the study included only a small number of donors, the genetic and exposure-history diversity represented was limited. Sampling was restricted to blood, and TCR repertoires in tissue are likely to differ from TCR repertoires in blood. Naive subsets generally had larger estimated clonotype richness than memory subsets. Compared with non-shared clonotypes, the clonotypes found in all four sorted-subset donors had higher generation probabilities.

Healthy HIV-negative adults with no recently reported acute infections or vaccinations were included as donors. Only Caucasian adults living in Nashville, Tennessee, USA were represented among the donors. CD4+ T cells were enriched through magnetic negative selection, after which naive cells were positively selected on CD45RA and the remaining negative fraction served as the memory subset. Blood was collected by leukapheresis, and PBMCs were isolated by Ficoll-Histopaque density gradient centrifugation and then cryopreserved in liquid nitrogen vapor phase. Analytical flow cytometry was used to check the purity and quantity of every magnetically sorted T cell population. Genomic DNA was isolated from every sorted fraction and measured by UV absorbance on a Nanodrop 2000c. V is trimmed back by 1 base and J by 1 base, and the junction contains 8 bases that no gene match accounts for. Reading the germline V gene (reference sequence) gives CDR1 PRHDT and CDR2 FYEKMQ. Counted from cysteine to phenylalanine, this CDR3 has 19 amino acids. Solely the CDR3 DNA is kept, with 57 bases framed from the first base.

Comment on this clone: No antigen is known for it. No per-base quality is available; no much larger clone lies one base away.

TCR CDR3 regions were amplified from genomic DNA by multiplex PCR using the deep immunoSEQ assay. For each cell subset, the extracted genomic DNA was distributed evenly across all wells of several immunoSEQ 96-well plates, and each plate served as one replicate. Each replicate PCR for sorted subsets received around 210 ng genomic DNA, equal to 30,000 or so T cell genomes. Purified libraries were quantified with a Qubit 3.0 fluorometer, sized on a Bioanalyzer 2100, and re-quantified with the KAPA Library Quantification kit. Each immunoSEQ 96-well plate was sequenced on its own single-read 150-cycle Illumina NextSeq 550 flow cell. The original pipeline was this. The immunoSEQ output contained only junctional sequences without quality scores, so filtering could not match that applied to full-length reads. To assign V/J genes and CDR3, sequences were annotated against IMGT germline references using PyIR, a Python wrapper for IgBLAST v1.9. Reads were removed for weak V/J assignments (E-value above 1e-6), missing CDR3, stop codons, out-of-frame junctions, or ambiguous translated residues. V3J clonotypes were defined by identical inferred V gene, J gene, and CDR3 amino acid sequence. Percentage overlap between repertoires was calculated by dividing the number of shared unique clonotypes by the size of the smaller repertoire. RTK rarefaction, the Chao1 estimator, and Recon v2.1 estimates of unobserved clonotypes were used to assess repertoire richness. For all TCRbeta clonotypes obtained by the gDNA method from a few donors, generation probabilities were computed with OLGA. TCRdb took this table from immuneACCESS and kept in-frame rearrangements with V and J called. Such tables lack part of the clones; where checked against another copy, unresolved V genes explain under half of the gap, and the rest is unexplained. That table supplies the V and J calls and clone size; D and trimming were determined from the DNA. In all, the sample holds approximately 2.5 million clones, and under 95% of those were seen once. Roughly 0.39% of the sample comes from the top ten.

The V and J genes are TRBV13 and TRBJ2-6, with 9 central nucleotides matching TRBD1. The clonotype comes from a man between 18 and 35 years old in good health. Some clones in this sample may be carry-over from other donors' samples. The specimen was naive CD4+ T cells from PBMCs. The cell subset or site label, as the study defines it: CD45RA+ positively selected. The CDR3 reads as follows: CASSLAFGTGRSGANVLTF. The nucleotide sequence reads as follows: TGTGCCAGCAGCTTAGCCTTCGGGACAGGGCGTTCTGGGGCCAACGTCCTGACTTTC.